This TCR beta chain was profiled in a study of cytomegalovirus exposure and HLA in healthy donors. Findings and limits, study-wide: Productive rates of about 90% or about 30% were seen for most TCR beta V segments in an earlier analysis. It has been reported that TCR beta sequences accurately predicted the HLA-A and HLA-B alleles of most subjects.

As regards this clone: Its specificity is not known.

V dropped 4 bases and J dropped 9 bases, with 11 bases sitting between them. CDR3 size: 12 residues. From germline, CDR1 is LNHDA and CDR2 SQIVND (reference sequence). The PCR used 60 Vbeta and 13 Jbeta primers. In the source study's methods: Unique TCR beta chains numbered about 79 million in a later analysis, with roughly 10 million shared. Clones were sequenced by immunoSEQ multiplex PCR, and TCRdb holds only the in-frame ones, with some missing. That table gives V, J and clone size, and the DNA gave D and trimming. The sample lists approximately 90,000 clones; 75% to 90% were seen once. This chain uses TRBV19 with TRBJ2-3, with D unresolved. The source is a man aged 35-49 years in good health and CMV-seropositive. The sample taken for sequencing was PBMCs. Here the CDR3 DNA reads TGTGCCAGTAGTACTAACCTCAAGACGCAGTATTTT. It encodes CASSTNLKTQYF. Using reference TRBV19 and TRBJ2-3 for the parts outside the CDR3, the full variable domain is DGGITQSPKYLFRKEGQNVTLSCEQNLNHDAMYWYRQDPGQGLRLIYYSQIVNDFQKGDIAEGYSVSREKKESFPLTVTSAQKNPTAFYLCASSTNLKTQYFGPGTRLTVL.